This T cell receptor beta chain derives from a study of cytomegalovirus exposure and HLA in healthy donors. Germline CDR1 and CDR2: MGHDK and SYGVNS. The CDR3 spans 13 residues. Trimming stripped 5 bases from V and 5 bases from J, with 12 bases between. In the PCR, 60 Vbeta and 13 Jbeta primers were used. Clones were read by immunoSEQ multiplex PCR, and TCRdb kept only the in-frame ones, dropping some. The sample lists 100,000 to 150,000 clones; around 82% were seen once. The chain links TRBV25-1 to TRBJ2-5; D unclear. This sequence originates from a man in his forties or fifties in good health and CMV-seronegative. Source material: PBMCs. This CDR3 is CASSIGSSETQYF. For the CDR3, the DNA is TGTGCCAGCAGTATTGGCTCCTCGGAGACCCAGTACTTC. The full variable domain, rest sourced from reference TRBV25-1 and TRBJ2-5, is EADIYQTPRYLVIGTGKKITLECSQTMGHDKMYWYQQDPGMELHLIHYSYGVNSTEKGDLSSESTVSRIRTEHFPLTLESARPSHTSQYLCASSIGSSETQYFGPGTRLLVL.